The rows below give T cell receptor beta chains drawn from one sample of a study of blood T cell repertoires in COVID-19. The table came from immunoSEQ multiplex PCR; TCRdb's copy has only in-frame clones and leaves some out. The data contain about 150,000 clones, 82% of them singletons. Sequences were obtained from peripheral blood. The receptors here all came from a woman of 80 years or more with active or convalescent COVID-19. CDR3s include the opening cysteine and the closing phenylalanine or tryptophan. Each record gives: V gene, clone size, CDR3 protein. Where a row states a size, it is once, few, many or the class of an expanded clone; other rows omit it.

v_gene: TRBV14; abundance: .; CDR3aa: CASSRPSGLIQETQYF
v_gene: TRBV19; abundance: once; CDR3aa: CASSNRGLSPQHF
v_gene: TRBV18; abundance: .; CDR3aa: CASSPERGPYNEQFF
v_gene: TRBV18; abundance: once; CDR3aa: CASSPLEGTEAFF
v_gene: TRBV6-6; abundance: .; CDR3aa: CASSSTRGGTSYEQYF
v_gene: TRBV24-1; abundance: .; CDR3aa: CATMFSICWNEQFF
v_gene: TRBV9; abundance: .; CDR3aa: CASSVRDIPQIEQYF
v_gene: TRBV18; abundance: .; CDR3aa: CASSLSLAGTYEQYF
v_gene: TRBV18; abundance: .; CDR3aa: CASSPSETGLGYTF
v_gene: TRBV6-5; abundance: .; CDR3aa: CASSYSTRGDGYTF
v_gene: TRBV19; abundance: .; CDR3aa: CASSMRDSSGNTIYF
v_gene: TRBV6-1; abundance: once; CDR3aa: CASSEAWNQPQHF
v_gene: TRBV7-6; abundance: .; CDR3aa: CASSLGESQYF
v_gene: TRBV3-1/TRBV3-2; abundance: .; CDR3aa: CASSQKGTSGGNEQFF
v_gene: TRBV6-1; abundance: .; CDR3aa: CASSELWGVRETQYF
v_gene: TRBV28; abundance: .; CDR3aa: CASRTGGQTYTF